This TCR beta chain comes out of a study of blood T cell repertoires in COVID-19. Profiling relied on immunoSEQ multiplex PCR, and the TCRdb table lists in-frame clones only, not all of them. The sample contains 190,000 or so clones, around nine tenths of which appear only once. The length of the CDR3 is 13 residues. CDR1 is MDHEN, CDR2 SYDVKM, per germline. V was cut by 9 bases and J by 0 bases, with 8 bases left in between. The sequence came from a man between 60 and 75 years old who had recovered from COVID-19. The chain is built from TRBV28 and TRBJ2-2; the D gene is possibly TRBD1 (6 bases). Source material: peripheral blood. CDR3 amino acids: CASRDTNTGELFF. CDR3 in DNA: TGTGCCAGTCGGGACACGAACACCGGGGAGCTGTTTTTT.